These 27 T cell receptor beta chains came from one sample sequenced in a study of blood T cell repertoires in COVID-19 (dated by TCRdb to the early 2020s). The library was made by the immunoSEQ multiplex PCR assay. The clones in this table, taken by TCRdb from immuneACCESS, are in-frame only. Not every clone is retained; where verified, under half of the shortfall comes from an unresolved V gene, and the cause of the rest is unknown. The sample table shows 300,000 to 350,000 clones, and roughly 91% are seen once. The ten largest clones add up to about 8.4% of the sample. Sequenced sample: PBMCs or T cells enriched from blood (not recorded which). The receptors were gathered from a woman in her 30s who had recovered from COVID-19.

This sequence joins TRBV7-9 and TRBJ1-4, with TRBD1 matching 7 bases. The germline CDR1 and CDR2 sequences are SEHNR and FQNEAQ (reference sequence). The CDR3 sequence is 15 residues long. V lost 5 bases to trimming and J lost 8 bases; unmatched junction nucleotides: 11. CDR3 in amino acids: CASSQDRWGVEKLFF. The CDR3 DNA is TGTGCCAGCAGCCAGGACAGGTGGGGAGTCGAAAAACTGTTTTTT.

This chain joins TRBV6-6 and TRBJ2-2, with D possibly TRBD1 on 6 matching bases. The CDR3 extends over 15 amino acids. Germline CDR1 MNHNY, CDR2 SVGAGI (reference sequence). Trimming removed 6 bases from V and 2 bases from J, with 13 bases in between. The DNA of the CDR3 is TGTGCCAGCAGCTCCCGGGACATCAACACCGGGGAGCTGTTTTTT. It translates to CASSSRDINTGELFF.

This clone appeared once. The chain is built from TRBV11-1 and TRBJ2-1; tentatively, D is TRBD1 (6 bases). In germline, CDR1 is SGHAT, CDR2 FQDESV (reference sequence). The V end lost 2 bases, the J end lost 5 bases, and 7 bases lay between the germline ends. The CDR3 is made up of 13 amino acids. The CDR3 DNA follows: TGTGCCAGCAGCTTACGACAGGACAATGAGCAGTTCTTC. As protein: CASSLRQDNEQFF. The full variable domain, in which reference TRBV11-1 and TRBJ2-1 provide the parts outside the CDR3, is EAEVAQSPRYKITEKSQAVAFWCDPISGHATLYWYRQILGQGPELLVQFQDESVVDDSQLPKDRFSAERLKGVDSTLKIQPAELGDSAMYLCASSLRQDNEQFFGPGTRLTVL.

The chain employs TRBV5-1 and TRBJ2-3; TRBD2 matches 12 bases. Looked up from germline, CDR1 is SGHRS and CDR2 is YFSETQ. J gave up 0 bases and V 1 base, and 12 bases lay outside the gene matches. This CDR3 has 20 residues. The CDR3 DNA is TGCGCCAGCAGCTTGACAAGGTTCATCGGACTAGCGGGAAGCACAGATACGCAGTATTTT. Translating it yields CASSLTRFIGLAGSTDTQYF.

This clone was seen only once. This sequence joins TRBV5-6 and TRBJ2-7; 8 nucleotides line up with TRBD2. The CDR3 covers 14 residues. Trimming removed 2 bases from V and 0 bases from J; junction bases left unmatched: 1. The germline V gene encodes CDR1 SGHDT and CDR2 YYEEEE. CDR3 coding DNA: TGTGCCAGCAGCTTTGGGACTAGCTCCTACGAGCAGTACTTC. Its translation is CASSFGTSSYEQYF.

The V call is TRBV6-5, the J call TRBJ1-5, with a tentative D call TRBD1 (5 bases). Trimming took 2 bases from V and 7 from J, leaving 15 bases between them. The CDR3 covers 15 residues. Germline V gene lookup returns CDR1 MNHEY and CDR2 SVGAGI. The CDR3: CASSYGAGIGQPQHF. CDR3 DNA sequence: TGTGCCAGCAGTTACGGGGCTGGGATAGGACAGCCCCAGCATTTT.

The V and J genes are TRBV4-1 and TRBJ1-2; no clear D gene. The CDR3 is 16 amino acids. The V and J ends lost 1 base and 1 base respectively, with 13 bases between them. Germline V gene data show CDR1 as MGHRA and CDR2 as YSYEKL. CDR3 sequence reads: CASSQVIRYYNYGYTF. As DNA, the CDR3 is TGCGCCAGCAGCCAAGTGATCAGATACTATAACTATGGCTACACCTTC.

This clone turned up a few times. The chain's CDR3 is CASSLAGMYDQPQHF. As DNA, the CDR3 is TGCGCCAGCAGCTTGGCAGGGATGTACGATCAGCCCCAGCATTTT. The chain has TRBV5-1 and TRBJ1-5; possibly TRBD1 for D (5 bases). CDR1 and CDR2 (germline): SGHRS, YFSETQ. CDR3 length: 15 residues. Trimming shortened V by 0 bases and J by 5 bases, and 12 bases separated the two germline ends.

This rearrangement joins TRBV29-1 to TRBJ1-2; 9 positions match TRBD1. The germline gives CDR1 SQVTM, CDR2 ANQGSEA. The CDR3 extends over 13 amino acids. CDR3 in DNA: TGCTCTCATTCCGGGACAGGGTCTCATGGCTACACCTTC. Amino acids: CSHSGTGSHGYTF.

This sequence joins TRBV12-3 or TRBV12-4 and TRBJ1-5, with unresolved D. The CDR3 consists of 13 residues. The germline V and J ends were trimmed by 7 bases and 7 bases, with 14 bases remaining between them. CDR3 nucleotides: TGTGCCAGCACCTTAGAGGGTCGGCAGCCCCAGCATTTT. It yields the protein CASTLEGRQPQHF.

This clone was picked up one time. The chain uses TRBV10-3 and TRBJ2-7; TRBD1 matches at 8 bases. V lost 9 bases and J lost 3; bases outside the gene matches: 10. CDR1 and CDR2 from the germline V gene are ENHRY and SYGVKD. There are 14 residues in the CDR3. The CDR3 DNA reads as TGTGCCATTAGTACAGGGGGAAGTGGCTACGAGCAGTACTTC. Translation: CAISTGGSGYEQYF.

The CDR3 sequence: CASSFFTGGVNEKLFF. The CDR3 DNA sequence: TGTGCCAGCAGTTTCTTTACAGGGGGTGTTAATGAAAAACTGTTTTTT. The chain is built from TRBV27 and TRBJ1-4; the match to TRBD1 covers 8 bases. Germline V lookup: CDR1 MNHEY, CDR2 SMNVEV (reference sequence). CDR3 length: 16 amino acids. With V trimmed by 3 bases and J by 4 bases, 7 bases remained unmatched.

The chain is built from TRBV30 and TRBJ1-5, with 8 bases identical to TRBD1. The J segment lost 6 bases and the V segment lost 1 base, leaving 8 bases of the junction unmatched. Germline CDR1 is GTSNPN and CDR2 is SVGIG (reference sequence). This CDR3 comprises 15 residues. CDR3 sequence (DNA): TGTGCCTGGAGTGAATTAAACACAGGGGGTCAGCCCCAGCATTTT. Amino acid sequence: CAWSELNTGGQPQHF. The full variable domain, with the rest looked up from reference TRBV30 and TRBJ1-5, is SQTIHQWPATLVQPVGSPLSLECTVEGTSNPNLYWYRQAAGRGLQLLFYSVGIGQISSEVPQNLSASRPQDRQFILSSKKLLLSDSGFYLCAWSELNTGGQPQHFGDGTRLSIL.

The V and J genes are TRBV9 and TRBJ2-1; 11 bases are a match to TRBD2. Per the germline V gene, CDR1 is SGDLS and CDR2 is YYNGEE. The CDR3 extends over 17 amino acids. V was clipped by 3 bases and J by 2 bases; unmatched bases: 7. CDR3 region: CASSGRLAGHTYNEQFF. The CDR3 DNA reads as TGTGCCAGCAGCGGTAGACTAGCGGGACACACCTACAATGAGCAGTTCTTC.

This clone was observed a single time. The rearrangement uses TRBV5-5 and TRBJ1-6; 9 bases agree with TRBD1. J was trimmed by 7 bases and V by 5 bases; bases with no gene match: 10. Germline CDR1 reads SGHKS; CDR2 reads YYEKEE (reference sequence). The CDR3 runs to 16 residues. CDR3 DNA sequence: TGTGCCAGCAGAAGCCGCGGACAGGGGTACAATTCACCCCTCCACTTT. Translated, it gives CASRSRGQGYNSPLHF. The full variable domain, its missing parts supplied by reference TRBV5-5 and TRBJ1-6, is DAGVTQSPTHLIKTRGQQVTLRCSPISGHKSVSWYQQVLGQGPQFIFQYYEKEERGRGNFPDRFSARQFPNYSSELNVNALLLGDSALYLCASRSRGQGYNSPLHFGNGTRLTVT.

The chain uses TRBV5-4 and TRBJ2-2; 8 bases match TRBD1. Trimming removed 2 bases from V and 4 bases from J; junction bases left unmatched: 4. The CDR3 extends over 15 amino acids. Germline V gene lookup returns CDR1 SGHNT and CDR2 YYREEE (reference sequence). CDR3 protein: CASSLRQGITGELFF. DNA for the CDR3: TGTGCCAGCAGCTTACGACAGGGGATCACCGGGGAGCTGTTTTTT.

This chain connects TRBV10-3 to TRBJ2-1, with 8 bases aligning to TRBD1. Losses at the gene ends were 5 bases for V and 2 bases for J; bases not matched to a gene: 5. The CDR3 has 15 amino acids. Per the germline V gene, CDR1 is ENHRY and CDR2 is SYGVKD. DNA for the CDR3: TGTGCCATCAGTATGACAGGGGTTCCCTACAATGAGCAGTTCTTC. It codes for CAISMTGVPYNEQFF.

The rearrangement uses TRBV19 and TRBJ1-4; no clear D gene. The CDR3 is made up of 13 amino acids. Trimming left V 6 bases short and J 0 bases short, with 5 bases between. Germline V gene data show CDR1 as LNHDA and CDR2 as SQIVND (reference sequence). The CDR3 DNA reads as TGTGCCAGTAGGAGAGCAACTAATGAAAAACTGTTTTTT. Its protein is CASRRATNEKLFF.

The V and J genes are TRBV3-1 (or the pseudogene TRBV3-2) and TRBJ1-6; tentatively, D is TRBD1 (6 bases). The CDR3 is made up of 20 amino acids. V was trimmed by 4 bases and J by 0 bases, leaving 22 bases between them. Germline-derived CDR1 and CDR2 are LGHDT and YNNKEL (reference sequence). CDR3 residues: CASSRWIAGAMSSYNSPLHF. CDR3 sequence (DNA): TGTGCCAGCAGCCGGTGGATCGCAGGGGCCATGAGCTCCTATAATTCACCCCTCCACTTT.

CDR3 coding DNA: TGTGCCAGCAGCTTAGTCGACAGACAGCCCCAGCATTTT. Translation gives CASSLVDRQPQHF. This chain uses TRBV7-2 with TRBJ1-5; D perhaps matches TRBD1 (5 bases). The CDR3 length is 13 residues. Looked up from germline, CDR1 is SGHTA and CDR2 is FQGNSA. The V end was cut by 1 base, the J end by 7 bases, with 8 bases between.

This chain uses TRBV7-2 with TRBJ1-6; TRBD1 matches at 12 bases. CDR1 SGHTA and CDR2 FQGNSA come from the germline V gene. The trim removed 6 bases at V and 7 bases at J, leaving 13 bases unmatched. The CDR3 loop spans 18 amino acids. CDR3 sequence reads: CASRPGQGAGARNSPLHF. CDR3 DNA: TGTGCCAGCAGACCGGGACAGGGGGCCGGAGCTAGGAATTCACCCCTCCACTTT. Together with reference TRBV7-2 and TRBJ1-6, the CDR3 gives the full variable domain: GAGVSQSPSNKVTEKGKDVELRCDPISGHTALYWYRQSLGQGLEFLIYFQGNSAPDKSGLPSDRFSAERTGGSVSTLTIQRTQQEDSAVYLCASRPGQGAGARNSPLHFGNGTRLTVT.

The chain carries TRBV27 and TRBJ1-6; D is ambiguous. Per germline, CDR1 MNHEY and CDR2 SMNVEV (reference sequence). Trimming pared 6 bases from V and 0 bases from J, leaving 12 bases between. The CDR3 runs 16 residues. CDR3 bases: TGTGCCAGCAGCCCCGCTGGGAGCTCCTATAATTCACCCCTCCACTTT. Its translation is CASSPAGSSYNSPLHF.

This sequence joins TRBV2 and TRBJ2-5, with 7 bases lining up with TRBD1. This CDR3 has 16 residues. CDR1 is SNHLY and CDR2 is FYNNEI in the germline V gene. Trimming cost V 5 bases and J 2 bases; bases outside gene matches: 11. The CDR3 coding sequence is TGTGCCAGCAGTCCCTCCGGGACAGCTATTCAAGAGACCCAGTACTTC. As protein: CASSPSGTAIQETQYF.

The chain combines TRBV13 with TRBJ2-7, with TRBD2 identical over 9 bases. Germline CDR1 PRHDT, CDR2 FYEKMQ (reference sequence). Germline trimming cut 1 base from V and 0 bases from J; bases unmatched to any gene: 7. The CDR3 consists of 17 residues. The CDR3 DNA sequence: TGTGCCAGCAGCTTAGTCGGTCTAGCGGGGAGCTCCTACGAGCAGTACTTC. It translates to CASSLVGLAGSSYEQYF.

The chain carries TRBV7-9 and TRBJ1-4; 9 nucleotides line up with TRBD1. This CDR3 has 16 amino acids. Germline values: CDR1 SEHNR, CDR2 FQNEAQ (reference sequence). V dropped 2 bases and J dropped 8; count of bases not matched to a gene: 9. CDR3 bases: TGTGCCAGCAGCTTATATTCGGACAGGGGAGTCGAAAAACTGTTTTTT. This sequence encodes CASSLYSDRGVEKLFF.

The rearrangement links TRBV9 to TRBJ2-1; tentative D call: TRBD2 (6 bases). The V and J ends lost 1 base and 7 bases respectively, with 12 bases between them. Germline V gene lookup returns CDR1 SGDLS and CDR2 YYNGEE. The CDR3 loop spans 14 amino acids. Written as DNA, the CDR3 is TGTGCCAGCAGCGTACGGGGAGGCGGGAATGAGCAGTTCTTC. Translated, it gives CASSVRGGGNEQFF.

This clone has only a few counts. V usage is TRBV27 and J usage is TRBJ1-2; the D gene is possibly TRBD1 (5 bases). Between the trimmed V and J ends, which lost 3 bases and 4 bases, there was a span of 12 bases. The CDR3 contains 14 residues. Per the germline V gene, CDR1 is MNHEY and CDR2 is SMNVEV (reference sequence). This chain's CDR3 is CASSFQAGSYGYTF. CDR3 DNA: TGTGCCAGCAGTTTTCAAGCAGGGTCCTATGGCTACACCTTC.